This T cell receptor (beta chain) was sequenced in a study of shared clonotypes between healthy human individuals. Germline CDR1 and CDR2: MDHEN and SYDVKM. The CDR3 is made up of 15 amino acids. Trimming removed 7 bases at V and 1 base at J, with 13 bases between. Generated by immunoSEQ multiplex PCR, the TCRdb table keeps only in-frame clones and is missing some. Of about 340,000 clones detected, roughly 80% appear once; the ten largest clones hold less than 11%. This clone was counted a few times. Sequenced material: memory CD4+ T cells sorted from blood. Subset meaning: CD45RA-negative fraction. This clonotype originated in a man aged 25 to 40 in good health. V and J are TRBV28 and TRBJ2-2; a possible D gene is TRBD2 (5 bases). The CDR3 loop reads CASIPGSGNTGELFF. In DNA form, the CDR3 reads TGTGCCAGCATACCGGGATCGGGGAACACCGGGGAGCTGTTTTTT.